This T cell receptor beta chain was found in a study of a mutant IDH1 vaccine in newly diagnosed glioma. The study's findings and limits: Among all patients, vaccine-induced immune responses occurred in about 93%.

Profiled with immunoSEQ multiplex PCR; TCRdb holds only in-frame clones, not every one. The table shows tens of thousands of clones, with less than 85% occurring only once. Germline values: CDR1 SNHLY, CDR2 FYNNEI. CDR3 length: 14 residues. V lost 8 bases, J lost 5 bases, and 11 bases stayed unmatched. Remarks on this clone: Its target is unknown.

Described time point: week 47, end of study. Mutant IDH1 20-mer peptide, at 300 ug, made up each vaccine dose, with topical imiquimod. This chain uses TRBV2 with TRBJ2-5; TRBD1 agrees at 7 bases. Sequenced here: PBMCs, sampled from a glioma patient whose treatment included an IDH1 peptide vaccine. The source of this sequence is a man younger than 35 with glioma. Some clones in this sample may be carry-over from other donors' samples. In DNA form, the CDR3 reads TGTGCCAGCTGGGACGAGGGGGCGCTGGAGACCCAGTACTTC. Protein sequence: CASWDEGALETQYF.